Listed here is a single TCR beta chain. The target antigen is unknown. The data stem from a study of Ad26.COV2.S vaccination and SARS-CoV-2 variants. Findings and caveats of the study: While placebo recipients had lower spike-specific TCR breadth, vaccine recipients had more.

The CDR3 loop spans 15 amino acids. Germline V gives CDR1 SGHRS, CDR2 YFSETQ. Trimming cost V 2 bases and J 0 bases, with 11 bases left between them. Treatment defined: roughly 20 received Ad26.COV2.S at low or high dose, single or two shots; about 5 received placebo; per-sample allocation not given. The study sampled participants on day 63 after the first vaccine or placebo injection. TCRdb's table, derived via immunoSEQ multiplex PCR, lists solely in-frame clones and lacks some. Among 200,000 to 250,000 clones listed, approximately 88% were seen once. The sample here was peripheral blood, taken in a trial of Ad26.COV2.S vaccine versus placebo. The V call is TRBV5-1, the J call TRBJ2-5; D is perhaps TRBD1 (5 bases). The sequence derives from a person aged 18 to 59 who received the Ad26.COV2.S COVID-19 vaccine or a placebo. In DNA, the CDR3 is TGCGCCAGCAGCTTCCGGAGACAGAACCAAGAGACCCAGTACTTC. Translated, it gives CASSFRRQNQETQYF.